This paragraph covers one T cell receptor beta chain sequence. Germline V CDR1 and CDR2: LNHNV, YYDKDF (reference sequence). V gave up 5 bases and J gave up 0 bases, with 10 bases separating them. The CDR3 is 14 residues long. The record originates from a study of blood T cell repertoires in COVID-19. As for the study in general: The samples span acute and convalescent COVID-19 from the United States, Italy and Spain. Sample material is recorded as cDNA or gDNA derived from T cells, B-cell-depleted T cells, or PBMCs.

The repertoire was sequenced with immunoSEQ multiplex PCR; TCRdb's copy has only in-frame clones and lacks some. The sample holds about 200,000 clones, less than 90% seen once. This sequence joins TRBV15 and TRBJ1-1; D unresolved. The sequencing input was peripheral blood. This TCR was recovered from a human donor in a cohort sampled during active COVID-19. The CDR3 spells CATSLYSMNTEAFF. The CDR3, as DNA: TGTGCCACCAGCCTGTACAGCATGAACACTGAAGCTTTCTTT.